This T cell receptor beta chain is drawn from a study of OX40 agonist ivuxolimab in advanced cancers. Regarding the complete study: Ivuxolimab was a fully human IgG2 agonistic monoclonal antibody targeting the costimulatory receptor OX40 (CD134). Intravenous ivuxolimab was administered to patients every 2 weeks at six dose levels: 0.01, 0.1, 0.3, 1.5, 3 and 10 mg/kg. Among the roughly 52 dose-escalation patients, around 20 had hepatocellular carcinoma, around 15 melanoma, 9 renal cell carcinoma and 9 head and neck cancer. In the dose-escalation cohort, roughly 80% of patients were male, and the mean age was approximately 60 years, with a range of about 23 to 90. Patients were allowed to have had prior anti-PD-1, anti-PD-L1 or anti-CTLA-4 therapy, and approximately 39% of the dose-escalation patients had been treated with checkpoint inhibitors. Partial responses were achieved by three dose-escalation patients, of whom one had hepatocellular carcinoma and two had cutaneous melanoma. Peripheral TCRbeta sequencing aimed to test whether ivuxolimab altered TCR sequence diversity and caused clonal T-cell expansion. The paper describes the monotherapy dose-escalation part (N ≈ 49 patients) of the phase I trial of ivuxolimab. Overall study results and their limits: The antigen specificity of the clonally expanded peripheral T cells was not determined. After ivuxolimab, CD8+ T cells had more expanded clones than CD4+ T cells on average. Low levels of normalized T-cell clonal expansion were also seen in some nonresponding patients. In partial responders in the 0.1-3.0 mg/kg groups, normalized peripheral clonal expansion was found to be among the lowest, especially among CD8+ T cells. Clonal expansion of both CD4+ and CD8+ blood T cells was observed from baseline to week 6 at doses 0.1 to 3.0 mg/kg.

Relative to germline, V is missing 5 bases and J is missing 5 bases, with 6 bases of the junction outside any gene match. The CDR3 covers 14 residues, taking in both the cysteine and the phenylalanine. CDR3 DNA only is kept here, 42 bases in frame from base 1. Per the germline V gene, SGHTA is the CDR1 and FQGTGA is the CDR2. Patients with a history of autoimmune disease or receiving systemic immunosuppression were excluded from the trial. Peripheral blood for TCR sequencing was collected from all dose cohorts at baseline, on cycle 4 day 1, and on cycle 7 day 1. The samples were taken from a phase I, first-in-human, multicenter, open-label dose-escalation trial of ivuxolimab. Adults with locally advanced or metastatic melanoma, renal cell carcinoma, hepatocellular carcinoma or head and neck squamous cell carcinoma were enrolled in the trial. Before TCR sequencing, CD4+ T cells and CD8+ T cells from peripheral blood were sorted into separate populations.

Genomic DNA was extracted from sorted cells for sequencing of the TCRbeta CDR3 region. The immunoSEQ Assay was used for sequencing of TCRbeta CDR3 regions. TCRdb mirrors the immuneACCESS table, restricted to in-frame sequences. Some clones are absent from its copies; in checked studies, under half trace to an unresolved V gene, and the reason for the others is unknown. The sample data list about 88,000 clones, and 85% of these were observed just once. The ten biggest clones cover 0.2% to 0.25% of the sample. In regard to this clone: Its specific antigen is unknown. Base qualities are not provided; no much larger clone lies one nucleotide away.

The chain was built from TRBV7-3 and TRBJ2-3, with 8 bases in between that match TRBD2. The source was CD4+ or CD8+ T cells sorted from blood, collected in a trial of the OX40 agonist ivuxolimab. This sequence was found in an adult with an advanced solid tumor such as melanoma, head and neck, liver or kidney cancer. In nucleotide form, the sequence is TGTGCCAGCAGCCGGGGGGGACAAGGAGATACGCAGTATTTT. Protein translation: CASSRGGQGDTQYF.